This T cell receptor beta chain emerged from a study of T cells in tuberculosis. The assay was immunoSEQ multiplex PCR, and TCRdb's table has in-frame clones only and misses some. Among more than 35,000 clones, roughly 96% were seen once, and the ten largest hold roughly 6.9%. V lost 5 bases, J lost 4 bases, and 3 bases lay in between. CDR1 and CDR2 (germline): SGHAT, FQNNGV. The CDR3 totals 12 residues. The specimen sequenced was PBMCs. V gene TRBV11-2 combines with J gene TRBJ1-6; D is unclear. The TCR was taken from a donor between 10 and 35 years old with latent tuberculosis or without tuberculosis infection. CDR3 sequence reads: CASSPYNSPLHF. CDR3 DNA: TGTGCCAGCAGCCCATATAATTCACCCCTCCACTTT.